The 28 T cell receptor beta chains reported below all come from one sample, sequenced in a study of T cell responses to AZD1222 COVID-19 vaccine. Using immunoSEQ multiplex PCR, the repertoire was profiled, and TCRdb retains in-frame clones only, with some absent. The table has some 160,000 clones, around nine tenths seen once. The material was peripheral blood, obtained on day 0 of AZD1222 vaccination. The source of these receptors is an adult in good health.

This chain connects TRBV7-8 to TRBJ1-4; 7 nucleotides match TRBD1. The CDR3 has 14 amino acids. From germline, CDR1 is SGHVS and CDR2 FQNEAQ. The V segment lost 3 bases and the J segment 7 bases; nucleotides outside the gene matches: 5. The CDR3 is CASSFKTGAEKLFF. The CDR3 nucleotides read TGTGCCAGCAGCTTTAAAACAGGGGCTGAAAAACTGTTTTTT.

J is TRBJ2-3 and V is TRBV7-3, with 10 bases matching TRBD2. The CDR3 has 14 amino acids. V lost 3 bases, J lost 6 bases, and 3 bases stayed unmatched. CDR1 is SGHTA, CDR2 FQGTGA, per germline. This chain's CDR3 is CASSLSSGGDTQYF. The CDR3 DNA sequence: TGTGCCAGCAGCTTGAGTAGCGGGGGGGATACGCAGTATTTT. The full variable domain, rest sourced from reference TRBV7-3 and TRBJ2-3, is GAGVSQTPSNKVTEKGKYVELRCDPISGHTALYWYRQSLGQGPEFLIYFQGTGAADDSGLPNDRFFAVRPEGSVSTLKIQRTERGDSAVYLCASSLSSGGDTQYFGPGTRLTVL.

The chain recombines TRBV5-1 with TRBJ1-2, with D unclear. The CDR3 extends over 13 amino acids. Germline values: CDR1 SGHRS, CDR2 YFSETQ. V lost 1 base, J lost 3 bases, and 7 bases lay in between. DNA of the CDR3: TGCGCCAGCAGCTTGACGGGAGACTATGGCTACACCTTC. Protein: CASSLTGDYGYTF.

This clone was detected once. The same CDR3 is also encoded by other DNA sequences in this sample. V is TRBV5-1 and J is TRBJ2-2; TRBD1 is a possible D gene (5 bases). V lost 0 bases and J lost 2, with 8 bases in between. CDR1 is SGHRS and CDR2 is YFSETQ in the germline V gene. This CDR3 contains 15 residues. The CDR3, as DNA: TGCGCCAGCAGCTTGGCCCAGGGTAACACCGGGGAGCTGTTTTTT. It yields the protein CASSLAQGNTGELFF.

V usage is TRBV5-4 and J usage is TRBJ2-3; 7 bases are shared with TRBD1. The CDR3 loop spans 14 amino acids. The germline CDR1 and CDR2 sequences are SGHNT and YYREEE (reference sequence). V shed 0 bases and J 6 bases; nucleotides not matched to a gene: 4. CDR3 region: CASSLGAGGDTQYF. The CDR3 bases are TGTGCCAGCAGCTTGGGGGCAGGGGGTGATACGCAGTATTTT. The complete variable domain, with remaining parts taken from reference TRBV5-4 and TRBJ2-3, reads ETGVTQSPTHLIKTRGQQVTLRCSSQSGHNTVSWYQQALGQGPQFIFQYYREEENGRGNFPPRFSGLQFPNYSSELNVNALELDDSALYLCASSLGAGGDTQYFGPGTRLTVL.

The chain combines TRBV6-5 with TRBJ2-5; maybe TRBD1 (6 bases). CDR3 length: 14 residues. From germline, CDR1 is MNHEY and CDR2 SVGAGI. Trimming took 7 bases from V and 4 from J, leaving 16 bases between them. This chain's CDR3 is CASKEGRGRETQYF. As DNA, the CDR3 is TGTGCCAGCAAGGAAGGCAGGGGTCGAGAGACCCAGTACTTC.

V is TRBV12-3 or TRBV12-4 and J is TRBJ2-3; D assignment may be TRBD1 or TRBD2 (5 bases each). V lost 6 bases, J lost 4 bases, and 11 bases lay in between. The CDR3 length is 13 residues. The CDR3 is CASSFGTPDTQYF. CDR3 coding DNA: TGTGCCAGCAGCTTTGGGACCCCAGATACGCAGTATTTT.

This chain joins TRBV10-1 and TRBJ2-1; 10 bases align to TRBD1. This CDR3 is built from 15 residues. CDR1 is WNHNN, CDR2 SYGVQD, per germline (reference sequence). Germline trimming cut 2 bases from V and 9 bases from J; bases unmatched to any gene: 7. The CDR3, as DNA: TGCGCCAGCAGTGAGACGGGACAGGGGACCATTGAGCAGTTCTTC. Amino acid sequence: CASSETGQGTIEQFF.

The chain is built from TRBV11-2 and TRBJ2-3; TRBD2 aligns across 7 bases. Germline V CDR1 and CDR2: SGHAT, FQNNGV. J was trimmed by 1 base and V by 5 bases; bases with no gene match: 3. CDR3 size: 14 residues. The CDR3 nucleotides are TGTGCCAGCAGCCTTACTAGCGGCACAGATACGCAGTATTTT. Protein sequence: CASSLTSGTDTQYF.

The table lists this clone with a few counts. The genes are TRBV12-5 and TRBJ2-6; D possibly uses TRBD1 or TRBD2 (5 bases each). The V end lost 5 bases, the J end lost 0 bases, and 8 bases lay between the germline ends. The CDR3 loop spans 15 amino acids. Germline assignment: CDR1 LGHNT and CDR2 FRNRAP. This CDR3 reads CASGRGSSGANVLTF. The CDR3 DNA reads TGTGCTAGTGGTCGGGGCAGCTCTGGGGCCAACGTCCTGACTTTC.

The rearrangement joins TRBV11-3 to TRBJ1-6; D possibly corresponds to TRBD1 (6 bases). The CDR3 consists of 13 residues. V gave up 3 bases and J gave up 10 bases, with 10 bases separating them. CDR1 SGHNT and CDR2 YENEEA come from the germline V gene. CDR3: CASSLTGYSPLHF. For the CDR3, the DNA is TGTGCCAGCAGCTTGACAGGATACTCACCCCTCCACTTT.

The chain couples TRBV7-8 to TRBJ2-5, with 8 bases fitting TRBD1. With 9 bases clipped from V and 5 bases from J, the junction kept 8 bases outside the gene matches. CDR1 SGHVS and CDR2 FQNEAQ come from the germline V gene. This CDR3 is 13 amino acids long. CDR3 coding DNA: TGTGCCAGTTCCAGGGGGCGGGCGGAGACCCAGTACTTC. Its translation is CASSRGRAETQYF.

The chain joins TRBV6-5 to TRBJ2-3, with a weak D call TRBD2 (6 bases). Germline CDR1 and CDR2: MNHEY and SVGAGI. CDR3 length: 15 amino acids. Deletions cut 2 bases from V and 5 bases from J, with 14 bases between. CDR3 residues: CASSYGVGGIDTQYF. Here the CDR3 DNA reads TGTGCCAGCAGTTACGGGGTGGGGGGTATAGATACGCAGTATTTT.

J is TRBJ1-4 and V is TRBV27; 8 bases line up with TRBD1. There are 15 residues in the CDR3. V dropped 0 bases and J dropped 8; count of bases not matched to a gene: 5. Germline-derived CDR1 and CDR2 are MNHEY and SMNVEV (reference sequence). The CDR3 region is CASSLSAGGDEKLFF. The CDR3 DNA reads as TGTGCCAGCAGTTTATCGGCAGGGGGCGACGAAAAACTGTTTTTT.

This clone was found a few times. This chain uses TRBV5-1 with TRBJ2-1; unclear D gene. The CDR3 contains 11 residues. Germline CDR1 is SGHRS and CDR2 is YFSETQ. V was shortened by 7 bases and J by 7 bases, with 9 bases between the two germline ends. CDR3 in amino acids: CASSRVNEQFF. CDR3 in DNA: TGCGCCAGCTCGCGAGTAAATGAGCAGTTCTTC.

In its sample, this clone was seen once. The rearrangement uses TRBV19 and TRBJ1-4; D call uncertain. The V end was cut by 10 bases, the J end by 6 bases, with 12 bases between. The CDR3 has 12 residues. Germline V gives CDR1 LNHDA, CDR2 SQIVND (reference sequence). DNA of the CDR3: TGTGCCACCTCGTTGACCGATGAAAAACTGTTTTTT. Its translation is CATSLTDEKLFF.

The rearrangement uses TRBV7-2 and TRBJ1-2; D gene uncertain. The CDR3 is made up of 15 amino acids. V was cut by 5 bases and J by 2 bases, with 15 bases left in between. Per germline, CDR1 SGHTA and CDR2 FQGNSA. CDR3 DNA sequence: TGTGCCAGCAGCCCAGAAGGTACAGCCAACTATGGCTACACCTTC. Amino acid sequence: CASSPEGTANYGYTF. Filled out from reference TRBV7-2 and TRBJ1-2, the complete variable domain reads GAGVSQSPSNKVTEKGKDVELRCDPISGHTALYWYRQSLGQGLEFLIYFQGNSAPDKSGLPSDRFSAERTGGSVSTLTIQRTQQEDSAVYLCASSPEGTANYGYTFGSGTRLTVV.

The rearrangement uses TRBV15 and TRBJ1-5; D is possibly TRBD1 (6 bases). Deletions cut 0 bases from V and 0 bases from J, with 12 bases between. CDR3 length equals 17 residues. Germline CDR1 and CDR2: LNHNV and YYDKDF (reference sequence). The CDR3 nucleotides read TGTGCCACCAGCAGAGAAGGGGGGTTTAATAGCAATCAGCCCCAGCATTTT. Translating gives CATSREGGFNSNQPQHF.

CDR3 bases: TGTGCCGGATCCGGGACAGGGCGGAACACTGAAGCTTTCTTT. It is translated as CAGSGTGRNTEAFF. This chain links TRBV2 with TRBJ1-1, with 9 bases aligning to TRBD1. The junction had 8 bases not matched to a gene; V was cut back by 11 bases and J by 1 base. The CDR3 covers 14 residues. Germline V gives CDR1 SNHLY, CDR2 FYNNEI.

The chain combines TRBV29-1 with TRBJ2-5; 9 nucleotides line up with TRBD1. This CDR3 is 15 amino acids long. Germline trimming cut 7 bases from V and 5 bases from J; bases unmatched to any gene: 14. Germline lookup yields CDR1 SQVTM and CDR2 ANQGSEA. CDR3 DNA: TGCAGCGGTATACCCAACAGGGGGCACGGGGAGACCCAGTACTTC. It is translated as CSGIPNRGHGETQYF.

This chain connects TRBV5-4 to TRBJ2-7, with 8 bases that match TRBD2. CDR1 SGHNT and CDR2 YYREEE come from the germline V gene (reference sequence). The CDR3 sequence is 14 residues long. Trimming removed 3 bases from V and 3 bases from J; junction bases left unmatched: 5. CDR3 in amino acids: CASSSGLEGYEQYF. Here the CDR3 DNA reads TGTGCCAGCAGCTCGGGACTAGAGGGCTACGAGCAGTACTTC. The entire variable domain, with the rest obtained from reference TRBV5-4 and TRBJ2-7, is as follows: ETGVTQSPTHLIKTRGQQVTLRCSSQSGHNTVSWYQQALGQGPQFIFQYYREEENGRGNFPPRFSGLQFPNYSSELNVNALELDDSALYLCASSSGLEGYEQYFGPGTRLTVT.

This chain joins TRBV7-6 and TRBJ1-6, with 7 bases aligning to TRBD1. V trimming: 4 bases; J trimming: 10 bases; junction bases outside the gene matches: 7. The CDR3 sequence is 14 residues long. Looked up from germline, CDR1 is SGHVS and CDR2 is FNYEAQ. The CDR3 loop reads CASSSTGAYSPLHF. CDR3 in DNA: TGTGCCAGCAGCTCCACAGGGGCGTACTCACCCCTCCACTTT. Based on the CDR3 plus reference TRBV7-6 and TRBJ1-6, the full variable domain is GAGVSQSPRYKVTKRGQDVALRCDPISGHVSLYWYRQALGQGPEFLTYFNYEAQQDKSGLPNDRFSAERPEGSISTLTIQRTEQRDSAMYRCASSSTGAYSPLHFGNGTRLTVT.

The CDR3 DNA sequence: TGTGCCAGCAGCTCGCGCCGACTTGGCGGGAGTGTAGAGACCCAGTACTTC. It is translated as CASSSRRLGGSVETQYF. The gene calls are TRBV11-2 and TRBJ2-5, with 7 bases matching TRBD2. CDR1 SGHAT and CDR2 FQNNGV come from the germline V gene. The CDR3 runs to 17 residues. V dropped 4 bases and J dropped 4; count of bases not matched to a gene: 15.

This rearrangement joins TRBV11-2 to TRBJ1-1; D is uncertain. V lost 2 bases, J lost 1 base, and 11 bases lay in between. Germline loops: CDR1 SGHAT, CDR2 FQNNGV. This CDR3 is built from 15 residues. CDR3 coding DNA: TGTGCCAGCAGCTTATATATAAGGACGAACACTGAAGCTTTCTTT. Protein product: CASSLYIRTNTEAFF.

The CDR3 here is CASSLSSFNEKLFF. For the CDR3, the DNA is TGCGCCAGCAGCCTTTCATCCTTTAATGAAAAACTGTTTTTT. This chain uses TRBV5-1 with TRBJ1-4; no definite D call. V lost 4 bases and J lost 4, with 11 bases in between. The CDR3 loop spans 14 amino acids. Germline assignment: CDR1 SGHRS and CDR2 YFSETQ.

This chain links TRBV2 with TRBJ1-4, with D possibly being TRBD1 (5 bases). V dropped 6 bases and J dropped 4 bases, with 9 bases sitting between them. CDR1 and CDR2 (germline): SNHLY, FYNNEI. The CDR3 runs 13 residues. CDR3 bases: TGTGCCAGCAGGGGGCGGTATAATGAAAAACTGTTTTTT. This translates into CASRGRYNEKLFF.

The CDR3 reads CASSPTGLAGGQDYEQYF. CDR3 coding DNA: TGTGCCAGCAGCCCAACCGGACTAGCGGGAGGACAGGACTACGAGCAGTACTTC. This rearrangement joins TRBV7-8 to TRBJ2-7; 14 nucleotides line up with TRBD2. This CDR3 has 18 amino acids. CDR1 SGHVS and CDR2 FQNEAQ come from the germline V gene. The J segment lost 3 bases and the V segment lost 5 bases, leaving 12 bases of the junction unmatched.

This clone came up many times. Other DNA sequences in the same sample also yield this CDR3. This chain links TRBV4-1 with TRBJ2-7; D not certain. V lost 2 bases and J lost 0, with 5 bases in between. This CDR3 is built from 13 residues. Per germline, CDR1 MGHRA and CDR2 YSYEKL. CDR3 sequence (DNA): TGCGCCAGCAGCCAAACGGCCTCCTACGAGCAGTACTTC. Protein: CASSQTASYEQYF.